This passage covers 17 T cell receptor beta chains from one sample sequenced in a study of shared clonotypes between healthy human individuals. TCRdb's copy holds only in-frame clones and misses some; the assay was immunoSEQ multiplex PCR. The sample lists approximately 2.5 million clones, approximately 93% seen once, with 0.36% in the top ten. The sample was naive CD4+ T cells from PBMCs. Sample subset: CD45RA+ positively selected. The receptors were sampled from a young man in good health. Some clones in this sample may be carry-over from other donors' samples.

On this clone itself: Additional DNA sequences in this sample encode the identical CDR3. This sequence joins TRBV7-3 and TRBJ2-1; D is possibly TRBD2 (5 bases). CDR1 SGHTA and CDR2 FQGTGA come from the germline V gene. Deletions cut 5 bases from V and 0 bases from J, with 11 bases between. The length of the CDR3 is 15 residues. The CDR3, as DNA: TGTGCCAGCAGCCTCAGCGGAGACTCCTACAATGAGCAGTTCTTC. Its translation is CASSLSGDSYNEQFF.

The chain links TRBV6-6 to TRBJ2-5; D uncertain. The V end lost 8 bases, the J end lost 3 bases, and 13 bases lay between the germline ends. Germline CDR1 MNHNY, CDR2 SVGAGI (reference sequence). This CDR3 contains 13 residues. Here the CDR3 DNA reads TGTGCCAGCCAGATTTTCCCCGAAGAGACCCAGTACTTC. The encoded protein is CASQIFPEETQYF.

As concerns this clone: The same CDR3 can be traced to other DNA sequences in this sample. The rearrangement links TRBV5-4 to TRBJ2-1, with no clear D. Germline-derived CDR1 and CDR2 are SGHNT and YYREEE (reference sequence). CDR3 size: 14 residues. Between the trimmed V and J ends, which lost 3 bases and 0 bases, there was a span of 7 bases. The chain's CDR3 is CASSSVSSYNEQFF. CDR3 coding DNA: TGTGCCAGCAGCTCGGTTTCCTCCTACAATGAGCAGTTCTTC.

The J gene is TRBJ2-2, the V gene TRBV5-3, with 12 nucleotides matching TRBD2. TRBV5-3 is classed as an ORF, of uncertain function. The CDR3 has 20 residues. Trimming removed 3 bases from V and 0 bases from J; junction bases left unmatched: 12. The CDR3 sequence is CARSSRLAGANLSNTGELFF. The CDR3 DNA sequence: TGTGCCAGAAGCTCCCGACTAGCGGGAGCGAACCTTTCGAACACCGGGGAGCTGTTTTTT.

The rearrangement joins TRBV18 to TRBJ2-4; D remains unclear. The CDR3 contains 15 residues. Per germline, CDR1 KGHSH and CDR2 LQKENI. Trimming shortened V by 4 bases and J by 0 bases, and 10 bases separated the two germline ends. CDR3 nucleotides: TGTGCCAGCTCACAAGCTGGCCTAGCCAAAAACATTCAGTACTTC. Translating it yields CASSQAGLAKNIQYF.

This clone has only a few counts. The chain carries TRBV7-9 and TRBJ1-4; D unclear. V lost 4 bases and J lost 7, with 10 bases in between. Germline V gene data show CDR1 as SEHNR and CDR2 as FQNEAQ (reference sequence). The CDR3 runs to 13 residues. DNA of the CDR3: TGTGCCAGCAGCTCAAGTATCCCTGAAAAACTGTTTTTT. Its translation is CASSSSIPEKLFF.

CDR3 residues: CASSYSKASEVDGYTF. CDR3 sequence (DNA): TGTGCCAGCAGTTACTCGAAAGCCAGTGAGGTTGATGGCTACACCTTC. The rearrangement uses TRBV6-5 and TRBJ1-2, with no clear D. The germline V gene has CDR1 MNHEY and CDR2 SVGAGI. The CDR3 contains 16 residues. V lost 0 bases and J 6 bases, leaving 17 bases between the germline ends.

The gene calls are TRBV28 and TRBJ1-3; D is possibly TRBD1 (6 bases). The CDR3 contains 15 residues. Germline lookup yields CDR1 MDHEN and CDR2 SYDVKM. V dropped 2 bases and J dropped 4 bases, with 12 bases sitting between them. The CDR3 loop is CASSLEAGVGNTIYF. The CDR3 nucleotides read TGTGCCAGCAGTTTAGAGGCAGGGGTCGGAAACACCATATATTTT. The whole variable domain, filled in from reference TRBV28 and TRBJ1-3, reads DVKVTQSSRYLVKRTGEKVFLECVQDMDHENMFWYRQDPGLGLRLIYFSYDVKMKEKGDIPEGYSVSREKKERFSLILESASTNQTSMYLCASSLEAGVGNTIYFGEGSWLTVV.

The chain carries TRBV5-1 and TRBJ1-4; 9 nucleotides align to TRBD1. J gave up 8 bases and V 4 bases, and 9 bases lay outside the gene matches. The CDR3 length is 15 residues. Germline CDR1 is SGHRS and CDR2 is YFSETQ. The CDR3 reads CASSSMGTGLEKLFF. CDR3 bases: TGCGCCAGCAGCAGCATGGGGACAGGGTTAGAAAAACTGTTTTTT.

This sequence joins TRBV25-1 and TRBJ2-5; TRBD2 matches 7 bases. CDR1 and CDR2 (germline): MGHDK, SYGVNS. V shed 5 bases, J shed 5 bases, and the junction held 5 bases outside the gene matches. This CDR3 spans 13 amino acids. The CDR3, as DNA: TGTGCCAGCAGTTTCGGCGGGAGTGAGACCCAGTACTTC. This translates into CASSFGGSETQYF.

This chain connects TRBV2 to TRBJ1-2, with 8 bases fitting TRBD1. Germline values: CDR1 SNHLY, CDR2 FYNNEI. The length of the CDR3 is 15 residues. Trimming took 0 bases from V and 4 from J; bases not matched to a gene: 4. CDR3 region: CASSEAGQGGYGYTF. The CDR3 region has the DNA TGTGCCAGCAGTGAAGCCGGACAGGGAGGCTATGGCTACACCTTC.

The rearrangement uses TRBV14 and TRBJ1-2; 7 nucleotides match TRBD1. V was clipped by 4 bases and J by 4 bases; unmatched bases: 12. The CDR3 spans 16 residues. Germline V gene data show CDR1 as SGHDN and CDR2 as FVKESK. The CDR3 sequence: CASSRLRDSTSYGYTF. DNA of the CDR3: TGTGCCAGCAGCCGACTCCGGGACAGTACTAGCTATGGCTACACCTTC.

This sequence joins TRBV7-9 and TRBJ1-1; D not resolved. Germline-derived CDR1 and CDR2 are SEHNR and FQNEAQ (reference sequence). The V and J ends lost 5 bases and 2 bases respectively, with 12 bases between them. This CDR3 contains 14 residues. CDR3 region: CASSQDLANTEAFF. The CDR3 DNA reads TGTGCCAGCAGCCAAGATCTGGCAAACACTGAAGCTTTCTTT.

V and J are TRBV5-1 and TRBJ1-2; 7 positions agree with TRBD1. CDR3 length: 13 residues. The germline CDR1 and CDR2 sequences are SGHRS and YFSETQ. Losses at the gene ends were 5 bases for V and 13 bases for J; bases not matched to a gene: 14. This CDR3 is CASSPGTATRGTF. The CDR3 DNA reads as TGCGCCAGCAGTCCCGGGACAGCAACCAGGGGCACCTTC.

This clone occurred once. This chain uses TRBV13 with TRBJ1-4; perhaps TRBD1 as D (5 bases). The CDR3 covers 14 residues. V lost 5 bases and J lost 4, with 11 bases in between. Germline lookup yields CDR1 PRHDT and CDR2 FYEKMQ (reference sequence). The CDR3 is CASSPRDFNEKLFF. In DNA form, the CDR3 reads TGTGCCAGCAGCCCGAGGGACTTTAATGAAAAACTGTTTTTT.

This clone has a single count. V usage is TRBV28 and J usage is TRBJ2-7; perhaps TRBD2 as D (6 bases). Between the trimmed V and J ends, which lost 6 bases and 2 bases, there was a span of 17 bases. The CDR3 spans 15 residues. Germline V lookup: CDR1 MDHEN, CDR2 SYDVKM. The CDR3 is CASRSPGAGPYEQYF. CDR3 nucleotides: TGTGCCAGCAGATCCCCGGGAGCAGGCCCCTACGAGCAGTACTTC.

The chain recombines TRBV27 with TRBJ2-5; TRBD1 agrees at 11 bases. J lost 5 bases, V lost 1 base, and 3 bases had no gene match. The CDR3 runs 15 residues. From germline, CDR1 is MNHEY and CDR2 SMNVEV (reference sequence). The CDR3 loop is CASSLWTGGWETQYF. The CDR3 DNA reads as TGTGCCAGCAGTTTATGGACAGGGGGCTGGGAGACCCAGTACTTC.